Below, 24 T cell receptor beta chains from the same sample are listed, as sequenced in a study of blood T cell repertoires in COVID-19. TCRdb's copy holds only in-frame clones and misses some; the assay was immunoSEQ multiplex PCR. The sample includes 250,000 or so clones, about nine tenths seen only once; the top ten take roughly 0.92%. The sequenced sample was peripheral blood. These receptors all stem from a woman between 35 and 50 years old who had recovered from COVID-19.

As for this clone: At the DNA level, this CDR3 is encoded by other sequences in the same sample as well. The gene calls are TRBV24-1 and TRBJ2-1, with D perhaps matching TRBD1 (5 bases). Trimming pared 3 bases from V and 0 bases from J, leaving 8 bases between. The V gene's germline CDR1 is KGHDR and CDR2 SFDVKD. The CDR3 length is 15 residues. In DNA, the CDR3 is TGTGCCACCAGTGATGGGGCGAGCTCCTACAATGAGCAGTTCTTC. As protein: CATSDGASSYNEQFF.

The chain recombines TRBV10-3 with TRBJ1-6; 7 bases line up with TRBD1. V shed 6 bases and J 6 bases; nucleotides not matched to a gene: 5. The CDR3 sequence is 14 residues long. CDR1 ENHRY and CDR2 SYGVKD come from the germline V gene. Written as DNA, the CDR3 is TGTGCCATCAGCGAGGACAGGAGTAATTCACCCCTCCACTTT. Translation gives CAISEDRSNSPLHF.

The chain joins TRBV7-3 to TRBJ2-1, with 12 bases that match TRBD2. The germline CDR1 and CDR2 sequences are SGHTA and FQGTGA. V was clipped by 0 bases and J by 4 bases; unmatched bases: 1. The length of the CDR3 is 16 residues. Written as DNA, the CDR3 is TGTGCCAGCAGCTTAACCGGGACTAGCGGGTACAATGAGCAGTTCTTC. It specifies CASSLTGTSGYNEQFF. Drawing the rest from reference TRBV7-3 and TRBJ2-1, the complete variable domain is GAGVSQTPSNKVTEKGKYVELRCDPISGHTALYWYRQSLGQGPEFLIYFQGTGAADDSGLPNDRFFAVRPEGSVSTLKIQRTERGDSAVYLCASSLTGTSGYNEQFFGPGTRLTVL.

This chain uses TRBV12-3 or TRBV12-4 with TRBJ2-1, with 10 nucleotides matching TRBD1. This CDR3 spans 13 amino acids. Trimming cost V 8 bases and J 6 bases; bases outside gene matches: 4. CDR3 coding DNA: TGTGCCAGCGCCGGGACAGGGGTCAATGAGCAGTTCTTC. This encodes CASAGTGVNEQFF.

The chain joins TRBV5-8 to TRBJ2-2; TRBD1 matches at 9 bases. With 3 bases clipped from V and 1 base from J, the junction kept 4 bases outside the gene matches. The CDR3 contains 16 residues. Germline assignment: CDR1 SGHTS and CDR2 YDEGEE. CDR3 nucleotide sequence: TGTGCCAGCAGCTCCTGGGGACAGGGGAACACCGGGGAGCTGTTTTTT. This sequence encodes CASSSWGQGNTGELFF.

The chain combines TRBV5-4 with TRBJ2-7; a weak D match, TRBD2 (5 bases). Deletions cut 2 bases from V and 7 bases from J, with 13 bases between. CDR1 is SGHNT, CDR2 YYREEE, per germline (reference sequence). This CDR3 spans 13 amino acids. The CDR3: CASSLSSGGEQYF. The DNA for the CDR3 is TGTGCCAGCAGCTTAAGCTCCGGCGGGGAGCAGTACTTC.

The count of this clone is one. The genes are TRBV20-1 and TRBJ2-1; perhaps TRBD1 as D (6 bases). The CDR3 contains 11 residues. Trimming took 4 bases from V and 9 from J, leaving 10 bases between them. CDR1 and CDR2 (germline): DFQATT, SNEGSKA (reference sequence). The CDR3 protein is CSANPRGEQFF. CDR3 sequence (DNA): TGCAGTGCTAACCCCAGGGGTGAGCAGTTCTTC.

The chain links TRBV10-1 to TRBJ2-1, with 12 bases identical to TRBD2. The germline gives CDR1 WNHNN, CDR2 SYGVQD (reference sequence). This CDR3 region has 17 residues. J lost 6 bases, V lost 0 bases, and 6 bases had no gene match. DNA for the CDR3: TGCGCCAGCAGTGAGTCGGCTAGCGGGAGGGCCGTCAATGAGCAGTTCTTC. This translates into CASSESASGRAVNEQFF.

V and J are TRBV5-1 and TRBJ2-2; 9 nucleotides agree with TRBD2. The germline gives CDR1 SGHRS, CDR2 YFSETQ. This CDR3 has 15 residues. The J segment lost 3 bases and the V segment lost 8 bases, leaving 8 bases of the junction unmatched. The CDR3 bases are TGCGCCAGTAAAAGCGGGGGGCCTTACACCGGGGAGCTGTTTTTT. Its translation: CASKSGGPYTGELFF.

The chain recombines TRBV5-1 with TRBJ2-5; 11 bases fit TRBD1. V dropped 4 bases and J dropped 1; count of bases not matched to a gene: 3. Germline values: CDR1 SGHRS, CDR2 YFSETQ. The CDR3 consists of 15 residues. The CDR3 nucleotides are TGCGCCAGCAGCGCCGGGACAGGGGGCCAAGAGACCCAGTACTTC. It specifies CASSAGTGGQETQYF.

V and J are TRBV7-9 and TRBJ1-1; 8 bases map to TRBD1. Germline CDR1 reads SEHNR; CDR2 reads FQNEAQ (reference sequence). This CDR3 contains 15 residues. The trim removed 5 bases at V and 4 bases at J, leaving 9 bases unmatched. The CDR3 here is CASSSSGTGVTEAFF. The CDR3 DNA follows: TGTGCCAGCAGCAGCTCCGGGACAGGCGTCACTGAAGCTTTCTTT.

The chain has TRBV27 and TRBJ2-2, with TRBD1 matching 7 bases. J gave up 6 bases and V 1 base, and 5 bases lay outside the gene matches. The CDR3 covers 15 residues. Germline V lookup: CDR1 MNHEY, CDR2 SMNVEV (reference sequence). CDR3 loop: CASSLWAGGSGELFF. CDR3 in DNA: TGTGCCAGCAGTTTATGGGCAGGGGGATCCGGGGAGCTGTTTTTT.

CDR3 residues: CAIWNRGSREQFF. CDR3 nucleotides: TGTGCCATTTGGAACAGGGGCTCACGGGAGCAGTTCTTC. The genes are TRBV2 and TRBJ2-1; 7 bases agree with TRBD1. The CDR3 is 13 amino acids. V lost 10 bases to trimming and J lost 10 bases; unmatched junction nucleotides: 13. The germline V gene has CDR1 SNHLY and CDR2 FYNNEI.

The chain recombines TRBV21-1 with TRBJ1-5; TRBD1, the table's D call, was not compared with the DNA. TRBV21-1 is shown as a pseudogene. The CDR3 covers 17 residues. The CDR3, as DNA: TGTGCCAGCAGCAAATGGGCCCAGAAACAGGGGGTTCAGCCCCAGCATTTT. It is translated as CASSKWAQKQGVQPQHF.

DNA of the CDR3: TGTGCCAGTAGTGAGGATCTCCGCCGGATCGGCTACACCTTC. Its protein product is CASSEDLRRIGYTF. The chain links TRBV19 to TRBJ1-2; the D is unclear. CDR1 LNHDA and CDR2 SQIVND come from the germline V gene (reference sequence). The V gene lost 5 bases and the J gene lost 8 bases, with 18 bases spanning the gap. CDR3 size: 14 residues.

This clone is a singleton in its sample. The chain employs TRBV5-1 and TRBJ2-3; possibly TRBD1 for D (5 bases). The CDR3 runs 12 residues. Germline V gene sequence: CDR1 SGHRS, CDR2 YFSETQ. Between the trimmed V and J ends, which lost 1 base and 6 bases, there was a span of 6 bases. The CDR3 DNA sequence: TGCGCCAGCAGCTTGTCAGGGGATACGCAGTATTTT. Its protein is CASSLSGDTQYF.

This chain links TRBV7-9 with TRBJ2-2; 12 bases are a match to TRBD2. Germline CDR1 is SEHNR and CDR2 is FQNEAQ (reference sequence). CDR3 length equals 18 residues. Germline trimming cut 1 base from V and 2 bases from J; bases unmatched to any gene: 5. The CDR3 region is CASSLGETSGSNTGELFF. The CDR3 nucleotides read TGTGCCAGCAGCTTAGGGGAGACTAGCGGGAGTAACACCGGGGAGCTGTTTTTT.

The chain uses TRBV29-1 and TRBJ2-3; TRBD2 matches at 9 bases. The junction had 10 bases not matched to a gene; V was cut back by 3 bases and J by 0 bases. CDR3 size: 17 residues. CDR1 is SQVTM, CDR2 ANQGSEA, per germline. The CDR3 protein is CSVDFPTSGLSTDTQYF. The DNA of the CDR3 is TGCAGCGTTGATTTCCCTACTAGCGGGCTCAGCACAGATACGCAGTATTTT.

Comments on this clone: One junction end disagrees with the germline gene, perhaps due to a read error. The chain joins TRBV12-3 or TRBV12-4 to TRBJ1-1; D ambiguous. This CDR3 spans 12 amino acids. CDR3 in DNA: TGTGCCAGCGTCTCCCCAGGTTCTTCGTCCTCGTTT. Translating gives CASVSPGSSSSF.

The CDR3 DNA follows: TGTGCCAGCAGCGCCGGGACAGGGAGCGGCTACACCTTC. Encoded protein: CASSAGTGSGYTF. The genes are TRBV7-3 and TRBJ1-2; 9 nucleotides match TRBD1. This CDR3 spans 13 amino acids. V lost 5 bases and J lost 8; bases outside the gene matches: 6. Per the germline V gene, CDR1 is SGHTA and CDR2 is FQGTGA.

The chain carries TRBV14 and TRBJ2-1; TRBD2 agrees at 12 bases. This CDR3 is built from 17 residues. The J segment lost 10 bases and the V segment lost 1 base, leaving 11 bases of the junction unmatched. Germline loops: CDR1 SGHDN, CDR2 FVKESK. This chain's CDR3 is CASSQVPTSGRSGEQFF. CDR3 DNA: TGTGCCAGCAGCCAAGTCCCCACTAGCGGGAGGTCGGGGGAGCAGTTCTTC.

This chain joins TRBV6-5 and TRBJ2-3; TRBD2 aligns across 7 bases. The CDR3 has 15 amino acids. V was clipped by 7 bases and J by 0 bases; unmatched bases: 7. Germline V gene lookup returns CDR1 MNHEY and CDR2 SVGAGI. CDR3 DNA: TGTGCCAGCAATGCGGGACTACCTAGCACAGATACGCAGTATTTT. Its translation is CASNAGLPSTDTQYF.

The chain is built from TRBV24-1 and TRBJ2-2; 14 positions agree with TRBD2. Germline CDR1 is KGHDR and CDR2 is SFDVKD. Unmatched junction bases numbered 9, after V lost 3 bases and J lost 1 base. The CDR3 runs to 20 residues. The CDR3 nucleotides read TGTGCCACCAGTGATCCCCCCGGGACTAGCGGGAGAGGGAACACCGGGGAGCTGTTTTTT. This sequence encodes CATSDPPGTSGRGNTGELFF.

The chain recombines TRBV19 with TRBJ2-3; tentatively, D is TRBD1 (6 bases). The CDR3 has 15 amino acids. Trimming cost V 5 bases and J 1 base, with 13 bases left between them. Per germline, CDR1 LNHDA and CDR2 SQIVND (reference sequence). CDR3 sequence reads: CASSANYRGTDTQYF. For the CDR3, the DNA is TGTGCCAGTAGTGCCAACTACAGGGGCACAGATACGCAGTATTTT.